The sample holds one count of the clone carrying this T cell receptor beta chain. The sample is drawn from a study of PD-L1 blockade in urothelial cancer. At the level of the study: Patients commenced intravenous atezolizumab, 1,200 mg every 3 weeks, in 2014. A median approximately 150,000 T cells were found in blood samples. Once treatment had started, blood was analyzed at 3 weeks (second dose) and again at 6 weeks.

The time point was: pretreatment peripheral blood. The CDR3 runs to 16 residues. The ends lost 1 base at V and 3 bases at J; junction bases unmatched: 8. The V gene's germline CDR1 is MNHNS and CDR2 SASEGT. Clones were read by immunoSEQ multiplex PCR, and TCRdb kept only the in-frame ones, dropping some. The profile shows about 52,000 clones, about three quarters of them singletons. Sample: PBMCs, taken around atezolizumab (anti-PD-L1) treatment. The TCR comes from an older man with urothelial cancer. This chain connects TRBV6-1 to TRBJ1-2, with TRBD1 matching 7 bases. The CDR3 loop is CASSEGRGQRDYGYTF. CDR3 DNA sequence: TGTGCCAGCAGTGAAGGAAGGGGGCAGCGGGACTATGGCTACACCTTC.